Listed below are T cell receptor beta chains from one sample, sequenced in a study of blood T cells in healthy people across ages. TCRdb ran MiXCR on the 5' RACE reads and lists one entry per CDR3 protein. The sample carries about 680,000 distinct CDR3 sequences, around 45% recorded once. The sequencing sample was made of blood. The receptors derive from a woman aged 55-70 years in good health. Each CDR3 is given with its conserved first and last residue. D genes are given only for firm matches. Clone size appears in some rows only: once, few, many, or a class for an expanded clone.

clone size: few; D gene: -; V gene: TRBV12-3/TRBV12-4; J gene: TRBJ1-1; CDR3 DNA: TGTGCCAGCAGTTACGAAGGGACTCGAACTGAAGCTTTCTTT; CDR3 protein: CASSYEGTRTEAFF
clone size: few; D gene: TRBD2; V gene: TRBV7-2; J gene: TRBJ2-3; CDR3 DNA: TGTGCCAGCAGCCCGGGGACTAGTTGGACAGATACGCAGTATTTT; CDR3 protein: CASSPGTSWTDTQYF
clone size: -; D gene: -; V gene: TRBV5-1; J gene: TRBJ2-7; CDR3 DNA: TGCGCCAGCAGCTTGGTTGGGGAGCACGAGCAGTACTTC; CDR3 protein: CASSLVGEHEQYF
clone size: few; D gene: -; V gene: TRBV27; J gene: TRBJ1-2; CDR3 DNA: TGTGCCAGCAGTTTACGGGGGGGGAACTATGGCTACACCTTC; CDR3 protein: CASSLRGGNYGYTF
clone size: -; D gene: TRBD1; V gene: TRBV29-1; J gene: TRBJ1-5; CDR3 DNA: TGCAGCGTTGGTTCGGGACAGGGCAATCAGCCCCAGCATTTT; CDR3 protein: CSVGSGQGNQPQHF
clone size: few; D gene: -; V gene: TRBV7-2; J gene: TRBJ2-7; CDR3 DNA: TGTGCCAGCAGCCTTGGGATCTTCGGCGAGCAGTACTTC; CDR3 protein: CASSLGIFGEQYF
clone size: -; D gene: TRBD1; V gene: TRBV5-1; J gene: TRBJ2-2; CDR3 DNA: TGCGCCAGCAGCCCCTCACCGGGACAGGGGGCCGGCGGGGAGCTGTTTTTT; CDR3 protein: CASSPSPGQGAGGELFF
clone size: -; D gene: TRBD1; V gene: TRBV6-2/TRBV6-3; J gene: TRBJ2-1; CDR3 DNA: TGTGCCAGCAGGCCGACAGGGATGGGATCCTACAATGAGCAGTTCTTC; CDR3 protein: CASRPTGMGSYNEQFF
clone size: -; D gene: -; V gene: TRBV28; J gene: TRBJ1-1; CDR3 DNA: TGTGCCAGCGGAAATGCAGACAGAGCAAACACTGAAGCTTTCTTT; CDR3 protein: CASGNADRANTEAFF
clone size: -; D gene: -; V gene: TRBV7-2; J gene: TRBJ1-4; CDR3 DNA: TGTGCCAGCAGAGTGGGGGGGTCAGCTGAAAAACTGTTTTTT; CDR3 protein: CASRVGGSAEKLFF
clone size: -; D gene: -; V gene: TRBV2; J gene: TRBJ1-1; CDR3 DNA: TGTGCCAGCAGGACAGGAATGAACACTGAAGCTTTCTTT; CDR3 protein: CASRTGMNTEAFF
clone size: many; D gene: TRBD2; V gene: TRBV20-1; J gene: TRBJ2-7; CDR3 DNA: TGCAGTGCTTCCGGGACTACGACCGAGCAGTACTTC; CDR3 protein: CSASGTTTEQYF
clone size: -; D gene: -; V gene: TRBV5-5; J gene: TRBJ2-1; CDR3 DNA: TGTGCCAGCAGCGTTAGCTGGTTGGGCAATGAGCAGTTCTTC; CDR3 protein: CASSVSWLGNEQFF
clone size: few; D gene: TRBD1; V gene: TRBV6-2/TRBV6-3; J gene: TRBJ2-7; CDR3 DNA: TGTGCCAGCAGTCGCCCCGGGACAGGGGACTACGAGCAGTACTTC; CDR3 protein: CASSRPGTGDYEQYF
clone size: -; D gene: -; V gene: TRBV9; J gene: TRBJ2-1; CDR3 DNA: TGTGCCAGCAGCTTCGGAGGGGGGAAAAAAAACAATGAGCAGTTCTTC; CDR3 protein: CASSFGGGKKNNEQFF
clone size: many; D gene: -; V gene: TRBV5-1; J gene: TRBJ2-7; CDR3 DNA: TGCGCCAGCAGCTTGGTATGGGGGGGACAGGCCGACGAGCAGTACTTC; CDR3 protein: CASSLVWGGQADEQYF
clone size: -; D gene: TRBD1; V gene: TRBV4-3; J gene: TRBJ2-3; CDR3 DNA: TGCGCCAGCAGCTGGGACAGGGGGCGTGAAGATACGCAGTATTTT; CDR3 protein: CASSWDRGREDTQYF
clone size: -; D gene: TRBD2; V gene: TRBV28; J gene: TRBJ2-1; CDR3 DNA: TGTGCCAGCAGTCCCATCCCACGCTCCCGACTAGCGGACGGGAGCTCCTACAATGAGCAGTTCTTC; CDR3 protein: CASSPIPRSRLADGSSYNEQFF
clone size: -; D gene: TRBD2; V gene: TRBV6-5; J gene: TRBJ2-1; CDR3 DNA: TGTGCCAGCAGTTACTCGCCAAGGGAGGGTTACAATGAGCAGTTCTTC; CDR3 protein: CASSYSPREGYNEQFF
clone size: -; D gene: TRBD2; V gene: TRBV20-1; J gene: TRBJ2-3; CDR3 DNA: TGCAGTGCTAGAGAAAGACGGATAGCGGGAGAAGGAGGTACGCAGTATTTT; CDR3 protein: CSARERRIAGEGGTQYF
clone size: -; D gene: TRBD1; V gene: TRBV28; J gene: TRBJ2-7; CDR3 DNA: TGTGCCAGCACTAGGACAGGGACCTACGAGCAGTACTTC; CDR3 protein: CASTRTGTYEQYF
clone size: -; D gene: -; V gene: TRBV29-1; J gene: TRBJ1-4; CDR3 DNA: TGCAGCGTTCAGAGGGGGGGAAATGAAAAACTGTTTTTT; CDR3 protein: CSVQRGGNEKLFF
clone size: -; D gene: -; V gene: TRBV7-2; J gene: TRBJ2-3; CDR3 DNA: TGTGCCAGCAGCCGCAGGGACACAGATACGCAGTATTTT; CDR3 protein: CASSRRDTDTQYF
clone size: -; D gene: -; V gene: TRBV6-1; J gene: TRBJ2-3; CDR3 DNA: TGTGCCAGCAGTGAACGATGGTCGGGAGTCACAGATACGCAGTATTTT; CDR3 protein: CASSERWSGVTDTQYF
clone size: -; D gene: TRBD1; V gene: TRBV5-1; J gene: TRBJ1-4; CDR3 DNA: TGCGCCAGCAGCTCGGGACAGGGGAATGAAAAACTGTTTTTT; CDR3 protein: CASSSGQGNEKLFF
clone size: -; D gene: TRBD1; V gene: TRBV10-3; J gene: TRBJ1-6; CDR3 DNA: TGTGCCATCAGTGACCCCGGGACAGGGCTTTCACCCCTCCACTTT; CDR3 protein: CAISDPGTGLSPLHF
clone size: -; D gene: -; V gene: TRBV4-3; J gene: TRBJ1-5; CDR3 DNA: TGCGCCAGCAGCCAAGAAAACTACCAGCCCCAGCATTTT; CDR3 protein: CASSQENYQPQHF
clone size: -; D gene: -; V gene: TRBV2; J gene: TRBJ2-7; CDR3 DNA: TGTGCCAGCAGTGAAGTAGGGGACGAGCAGTACTTC; CDR3 protein: CASSEVGDEQYF
clone size: -; D gene: TRBD1; V gene: TRBV5-1; J gene: TRBJ1-4; CDR3 DNA: TGCGCCAGCAGCCGGCGGGGGAGCTGGACAGGGGATGAAAAACTGTTTTTT; CDR3 protein: CASSRRGSWTGDEKLFF
clone size: few; D gene: -; V gene: TRBV7-8; J gene: TRBJ2-1; CDR3 DNA: TGTGCCAGCAGCCCCACGGGAGACTCCTACAATGAGCAGTTCTTC; CDR3 protein: CASSPTGDSYNEQFF
clone size: -; D gene: TRBD1; V gene: TRBV2; J gene: TRBJ2-1; CDR3 DNA: TGTGCCAGCAGCCCCGCCGGGACAGGGGTCGGCTACAATGAGCAGTTCTTC; CDR3 protein: CASSPAGTGVGYNEQFF
clone size: -; D gene: -; V gene: TRBV28; J gene: TRBJ2-3; CDR3 DNA: TGTGCCAGCAGTTTGACAGGGAGGGGGACAGATACGCCGTATTTT; CDR3 protein: CASSLTGRGTDTPYF
clone size: -; D gene: -; V gene: TRBV7-2; J gene: TRBJ1-2; CDR3 DNA: TGTGCCAGCAGCTTAGGCAGTATTAACTATGGCTACACCTTC; CDR3 protein: CASSLGSINYGYTF
clone size: few; D gene: -; V gene: TRBV6-6; J gene: TRBJ1-5; CDR3 DNA: TGTGCCAGCAGTTACAACAGGAATCAGCCCCAGCATTTT; CDR3 protein: CASSYNRNQPQHF
clone size: -; D gene: -; V gene: TRBV7-3; J gene: TRBJ2-7; CDR3 DNA: TGTGCCAGCAGCCCCGGACTTGGTTATCATGAGCAGTACTTC; CDR3 protein: CASSPGLGYHEQYF
clone size: -; D gene: TRBD1; V gene: TRBV7-9; J gene: TRBJ2-7; CDR3 DNA: TGTGCCAGCAGCTTCCGGGACAGCTCCTACGAGCAGTACTTC; CDR3 protein: CASSFRDSSYEQYF
clone size: -; D gene: -; V gene: TRBV2; J gene: TRBJ2-7; CDR3 DNA: TGTGCCAGCACGGGCGGGACGGACTACGAGCAGTACTTC; CDR3 protein: CASTGGTDYEQYF
clone size: -; D gene: TRBD1; V gene: TRBV6-2/TRBV6-3; J gene: TRBJ2-7; CDR3 DNA: TGTGCCAGCAGCAGGACAGGGGTCGAGCAGTACTTC; CDR3 protein: CASSRTGVEQYF
clone size: few; D gene: -; V gene: TRBV12-3/TRBV12-4; J gene: TRBJ2-1; CDR3 DNA: TGTGCCAGCGGTGGGAGCCTCCCCTACAATGAGCAGTTCTTC; CDR3 protein: CASGGSLPYNEQFF
clone size: few; D gene: -; V gene: TRBV2; J gene: TRBJ1-4; CDR3 DNA: TGTGCCAGCTGCAGGGTGGGTGAAAAACTGTTTTTT; CDR3 protein: CASCRVGEKLFF
clone size: -; D gene: -; V gene: TRBV6-5; J gene: TRBJ2-7; CDR3 DNA: TGTGCCAGCCGACGTGGCCTGGGCTACGAGCAGTACTTC; CDR3 protein: CASRRGLGYEQYF
clone size: few; D gene: TRBD2; V gene: TRBV20-1; J gene: TRBJ2-1; CDR3 DNA: TGCAGTGCGCTAGCTAACCTAGCGGCCCTCTACAATGAGCAGTTCTTC; CDR3 protein: CSALANLAALYNEQFF